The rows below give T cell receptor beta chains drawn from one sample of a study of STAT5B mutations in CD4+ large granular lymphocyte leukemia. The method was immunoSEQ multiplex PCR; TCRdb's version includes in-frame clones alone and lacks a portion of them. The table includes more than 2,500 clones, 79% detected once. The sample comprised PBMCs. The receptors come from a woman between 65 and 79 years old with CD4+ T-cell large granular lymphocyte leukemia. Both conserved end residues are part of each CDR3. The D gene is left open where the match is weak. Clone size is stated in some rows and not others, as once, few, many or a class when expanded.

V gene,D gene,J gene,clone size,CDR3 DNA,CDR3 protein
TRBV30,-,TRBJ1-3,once,TGTGCCCTTCCGGGCCCTGGAAACACCATATATTTT,CALPGPGNTIYF
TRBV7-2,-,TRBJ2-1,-,TGTGCCAGCAGCTTGGGTAGCGCCTACAATGAGCAGTTCTTC,CASSLGSAYNEQFF
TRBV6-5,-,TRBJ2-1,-,TGTGCCAGCAGTTACTCGTTCTCTCAAGGCAATGAGCAGTTCTTC,CASSYSFSQGNEQFF
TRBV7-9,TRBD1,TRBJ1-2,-,TGTGCCAGCAGCCTATGGACAGGCTATGGCTACACCTTC,CASSLWTGYGYTF
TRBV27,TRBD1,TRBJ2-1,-,TGTGCCAGCAGTACGGGACAGGGCCACAATGAGCAGTTCTTC,CASSTGQGHNEQFF
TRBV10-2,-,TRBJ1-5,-,TGCGCCAGCAGTGAATCCGGCGGCAATCAGCCCCAGCATTTT,CASSESGGNQPQHF
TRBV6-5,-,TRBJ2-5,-,TGTGCCAGCAGTTACTCAGCGTCTATGGGAGAGACCCAGTACTTC,CASSYSASMGETQYF
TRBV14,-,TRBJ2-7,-,TGTGCCAGCAGCTCACTTTCGAATAGGGCCTACGAGCAGTACTTC,CASSSLSNRAYEQYF
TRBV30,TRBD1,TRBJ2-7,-,TGTGCCTGGAGGTCCAGGGGGAAATCCTACGAGCAGTACTTC,CAWRSRGKSYEQYF
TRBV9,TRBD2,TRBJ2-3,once,TGTGCCAGCAGCGTAGCTAGCGGGAGGGCCGAGAGCACAGATACGCAGTATTTT,CASSVASGRAESTDTQYF
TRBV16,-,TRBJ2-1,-,TGTGCCAGCAGCCCGAACAATGAGCAGTTCTTC,CASSPNNEQFF
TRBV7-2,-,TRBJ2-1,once,TGTGCCAGCAGCTTATCTGCCCCCAATGAGCAGTTCTTC,CASSLSAPNEQFF
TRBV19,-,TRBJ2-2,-,TGTGCCAGTACCCGGGACCTGGCCGGGGAGCTGTTTTTT,CASTRDLAGELFF
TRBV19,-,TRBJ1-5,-,TGTGCCAGTAGCCTGGGACATCTCAGGCCTCAGCCCCAGCATTTT,CASSLGHLRPQPQHF
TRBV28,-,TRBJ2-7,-,TGTGCCAGCAGTTTTCTCCTAGGCGGATCCTACGAGCAGTACTTC,CASSFLLGGSYEQYF
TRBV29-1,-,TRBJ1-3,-,TGCAGCGTTGGGGGGACGGGCTCTGGAAACACCATATATTTT,CSVGGTGSGNTIYF
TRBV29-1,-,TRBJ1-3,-,TGCAGCGTTATACGCTCTGGAAACACCATATATTTT,CSVIRSGNTIYF
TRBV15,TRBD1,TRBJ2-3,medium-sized,TGTGCCACCAGCCTCCGGGACAGGGGACCCACAGATACGCAGTATTTT,CATSLRDRGPTDTQYF
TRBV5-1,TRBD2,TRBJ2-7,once,TGCGCCAGCAGCACCGGTGTAGGGCGGGAGGACTACGAGCAGTACTTC,CASSTGVGREDYEQYF
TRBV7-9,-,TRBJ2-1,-,TGTGCCAGCAGCCATGGGGGTAATGAGCAGTTCTTC,CASSHGGNEQFF
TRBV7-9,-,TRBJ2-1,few,TGTGCCAGCAGCTTAGTACGGGGGTATTACAATGAGCAGTTCTTC,CASSLVRGYYNEQFF
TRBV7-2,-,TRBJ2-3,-,TGTGCCAGCAGCTTCGGAGGGCCAGCAGATACGCAGTATTTT,CASSFGGPADTQYF
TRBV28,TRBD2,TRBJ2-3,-,TGTGCCAGCAGTTGGGGACTAGCGGGAGCAATAGATACGCAGTATTTT,CASSWGLAGAIDTQYF
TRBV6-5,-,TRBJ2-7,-,TGTGCCAGCAGTCTAGGAAGGGGTTCCGTTTACGAGCAGTACTTC,CASSLGRGSVYEQYF
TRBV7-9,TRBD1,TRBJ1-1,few,TGTGCCAGCAGCTCGGGGACAGGGCACACTGAAGCTTTCTTT,CASSSGTGHTEAFF
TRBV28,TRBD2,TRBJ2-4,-,TGTGCCAGCAGTTCCGTGACTAGCGGGAGGGCACAAAACATTCAGTACTTC,CASSSVTSGRAQNIQYF
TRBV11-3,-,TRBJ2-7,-,TGTGCCAGCAGCCAACAGATCCAGTCCCCCACTCGCTACGAGCAGTACTTC,CASSQQIQSPTRYEQYF
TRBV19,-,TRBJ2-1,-,TGTGCCAGTAGTATACACAGAAATGAGCAGTTCTTC,CASSIHRNEQFF
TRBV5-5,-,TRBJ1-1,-,TGTGCCAGCAGCTCCTCAAACTATCTGAACACTGAAGCTTTCTTT,CASSSSNYLNTEAFF
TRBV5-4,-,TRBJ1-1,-,TGTGCCAGCAGCCAAAGTAGATCTGAAGCTTTCTTT,CASSQSRSEAFF
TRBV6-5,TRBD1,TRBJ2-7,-,TGTGCCAGCAGTTACTCACCCGGACAGGGAAACTACGAGCAGTACTTC,CASSYSPGQGNYEQYF
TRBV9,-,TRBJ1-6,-,TGTGCCAGCACCCTAGGGGGGAATTCACCCCTCCACTTT,CASTLGGNSPLHF
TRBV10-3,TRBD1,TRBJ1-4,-,TGTGCCATCAGACCGGGACAGGATGAAAAACTGTTTTTT,CAIRPGQDEKLFF
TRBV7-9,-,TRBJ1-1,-,TGTGCCAGCAGCGTTTATGAGGTTGGTGAAGCTTTCTTT,CASSVYEVGEAFF
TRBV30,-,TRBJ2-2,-,TGTGCCTGGAGTCGAGTTCCCGGGGAGCTGTTTTTT,CAWSRVPGELFF
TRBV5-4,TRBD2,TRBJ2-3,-,TGTGCCAGCAGCTTTTGGACTAGCGGGGGGGTAGATACGCAGTATTTT,CASSFWTSGGVDTQYF
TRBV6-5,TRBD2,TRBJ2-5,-,TGTGCCAGCAGCGGGACTAGCGGGGGACAGACCCAGTACTTC,CASSGTSGGQTQYF
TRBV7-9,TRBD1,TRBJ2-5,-,TGTGCCAGCAGCTTAGTAGGGACAGCCCAAGAGACCCAGTACTTC,CASSLVGTAQETQYF
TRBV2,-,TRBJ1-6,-,TGTGCCAGCAGTGAGAAGTGGGCCCTCCACTTT,CASSEKWALHF
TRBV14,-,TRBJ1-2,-,TGTGCCAGCAGCCAAGTGAAGGAATATGGCTACACCTTC,CASSQVKEYGYTF
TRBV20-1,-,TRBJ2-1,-,TGCAGTGCTAGATGGGACCCTGAGCAGTTCTTC,CSARWDPEQFF
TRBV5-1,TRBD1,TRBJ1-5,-,TGCGCCAGCAGCTTGTTGGACAGGGTTCCGCATTTT,CASSLLDRVPHF
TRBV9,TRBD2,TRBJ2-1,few,TGTGCCAGCAGCGTGACTAGCGGGAGGTACAATGAGCAGTTCTTC,CASSVTSGRYNEQFF
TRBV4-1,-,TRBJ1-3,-,TGCGCCAGCAGCTACTACCTAGCGACCCCAGGTGGGTCGGGCGGTACTGGAAACACCATATATTTT,CASSYYLATPGGSGGTGNTIYF
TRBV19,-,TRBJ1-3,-,TGTGCCAGTAGTAATGGGGACCCAGTCGGAAACACCATATATTTT,CASSNGDPVGNTIYF
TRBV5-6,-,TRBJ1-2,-,TGTGCCAGCAGCCCCATAGGGCACTATGGCTACACCTTC,CASSPIGHYGYTF
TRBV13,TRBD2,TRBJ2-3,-,TGTGCCAGCAGCTTAGGGGTTAGCGGGGGGGCCTTTGGAGATACGCAGTATTTT,CASSLGVSGGAFGDTQYF
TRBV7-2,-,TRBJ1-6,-,TGTGCCAGCAGCCTCACCGCCGATTCACCCCTCCACTTT,CASSLTADSPLHF
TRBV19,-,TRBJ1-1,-,TGTGCCAGTCGCCAGAGGTCCGGGAGAACGAACACTGAAGCTTTCTTT,CASRQRSGRTNTEAFF
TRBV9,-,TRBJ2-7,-,TGTGCCAGCAGCGGTCGACAGGGAGGGCCCTACGAGCAGTACTTC,CASSGRQGGPYEQYF
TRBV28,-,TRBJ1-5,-,TGTGCCAGCAGTCTCCGGGAAAACAATCAGCCCCAGCATTTT,CASSLRENNQPQHF
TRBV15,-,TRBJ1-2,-,TGTGCCACCAGCAGGTCTGGGGGAGACTATGGCTACACCTTC,CATSRSGGDYGYTF
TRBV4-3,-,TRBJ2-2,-,TGCGCCAGCAGCCAAGCTCCCCAGGGGACCGGGGAGCTGTTTTTT,CASSQAPQGTGELFF